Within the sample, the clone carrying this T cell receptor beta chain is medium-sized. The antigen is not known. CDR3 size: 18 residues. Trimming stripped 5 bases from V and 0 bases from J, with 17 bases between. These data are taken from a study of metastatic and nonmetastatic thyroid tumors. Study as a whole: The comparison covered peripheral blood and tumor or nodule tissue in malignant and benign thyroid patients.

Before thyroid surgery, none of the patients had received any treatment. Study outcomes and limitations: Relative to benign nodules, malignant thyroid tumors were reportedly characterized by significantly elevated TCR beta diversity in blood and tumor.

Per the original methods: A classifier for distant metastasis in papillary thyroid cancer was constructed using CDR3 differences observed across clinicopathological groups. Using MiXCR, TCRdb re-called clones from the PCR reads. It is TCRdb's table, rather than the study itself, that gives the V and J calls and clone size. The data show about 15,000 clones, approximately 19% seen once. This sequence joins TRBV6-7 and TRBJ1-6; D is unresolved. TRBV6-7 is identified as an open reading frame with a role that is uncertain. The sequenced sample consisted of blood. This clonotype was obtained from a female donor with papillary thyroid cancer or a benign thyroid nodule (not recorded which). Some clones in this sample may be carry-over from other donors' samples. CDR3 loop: CASSDGSFERSYNSPLHF. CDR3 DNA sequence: TGTGCCAGCAGTGACGGCTCCTTCGAGCGCTCCTATAATTCACCCCTCCACTTT.